Presented here are 5 T cell receptor beta chains from one specimen sequenced in a study of blood T cell repertoires in COVID-19. Repertoires were generated with immunoSEQ multiplex PCR, while TCRdb's copy carries only in-frame clones and drops some. The sample lists roughly 160,000 clones, roughly 93% seen once, with roughly 2.3% in the top ten. Sample: peripheral blood. These receptors came from a man aged 18-30 years with acute or convalescent COVID-19.

This rearrangement joins TRBV11-2 to TRBJ1-1; perhaps TRBD1 as D (6 bases). V lost 1 base to trimming and J lost 4 bases, with 13 bases between them. The CDR3 is 15 amino acids. Germline lookup yields CDR1 SGHAT and CDR2 FQNNGV. The CDR3 sequence is CASSLGRAGATEAFF. In DNA form, the CDR3 reads TGTGCCAGCAGCTTAGGTAGGGCAGGGGCCACTGAAGCTTTCTTT.

This chain's CDR3 is CATSDYGTGSTDTQYF. The CDR3 nucleotides read TGTGCCACCAGTGATTACGGGACAGGGAGCACAGATACGCAGTATTTT. The chain carries TRBV24-1 and TRBJ2-3; 9 bases fit TRBD1. This CDR3 has 16 amino acids. Germline V lookup: CDR1 KGHDR, CDR2 SFDVKD. The V segment lost 2 bases and the J segment 0 bases; nucleotides outside the gene matches: 2.

The chain uses TRBV11-3 and TRBJ2-1; 11 bases are a match to TRBD1. CDR3 length: 16 amino acids. CDR1 and CDR2 from the germline V gene are SGHNT and YENEEA. V was pared by 0 bases and J by 7 bases, with 5 bases of the junction left unmatched. CDR3 sequence (DNA): TGTGCCAGCAGCTTAGATCTAGGGACAGGGGGTAATGAGCAGTTCTTC. It specifies CASSLDLGTGGNEQFF.

The CDR3 DNA follows: TGCAGCGCAATGACAGGATCCGAGCCCCAGCATTTT. Translation: CSAMTGSEPQHF. The chain joins TRBV29-1 to TRBJ1-5; D perhaps matches TRBD1 (6 bases). Germline CDR1 and CDR2: SQVTM and ANQGSEA. The CDR3 totals 12 residues. Trimming shortened V by 7 bases and J by 8 bases, and 15 bases separated the two germline ends.

V is TRBV9 and J is TRBJ1-4, with D possibly being TRBD1 (5 bases). Trimming took 4 bases from V and 7 from J, leaving 8 bases between them. In germline, CDR1 is SGDLS, CDR2 YYNGEE. The CDR3 loop spans 12 amino acids. CDR3 coding DNA: TGTGCCAGCAGCTCCGGGGGTGAAAAACTGTTTTTT. Its translation: CASSSGGEKLFF.